The clone carrying this TCR beta chain came up many times. This record comes from a study of human T cells and chemical hapten exposure. Each cDNA molecule in the library carried unique molecular identifiers. TCRdb re-derived calls from the RACE reads in MiXCR, one entry per CDR3 protein. There are 30,000 to 35,000 distinct CDR3 sequences in the sample; nearly 7.5% occur only once, and almost 10% lies in the top ten. Trimming removed 5 bases from V and 0 bases from J, with 4 bases in between. CDR1 and CDR2 (germline): MNHNS, SASEGT. CDR3 length: 12 residues. The time point here: healthy volunteer bleed at 2 weeks. Total RNA came from unfractionated whole blood.

The receptor was derived from a human donor in good health. Some clones in this sample may be carry-over from other donors' samples. The J gene is TRBJ1-1, the V gene TRBV6-1; D is unclear. Sequencing input: whole blood. The CDR3 reads CASSLLNTEAFF. The CDR3 bases are TGTGCCAGCAGTCTTCTGAACACTGAAGCTTTCTTT.